One and the same sample provided the 18 T cell receptor beta chains below, sequenced in a study of blood T cell repertoires in COVID-19. Method: immunoSEQ multiplex PCR; TCRdb's copy keeps in-frame clones and lacks some. This table has approximately 200,000 clones, just under 90% appearing once. Sequenced material: PBMCs or T cells enriched from blood (not recorded which). The origin of the receptors is a man younger than 40 who had recovered from COVID-19.

The gene calls are TRBV5-4 and TRBJ1-2, with TRBD1 as a possible D gene (5 bases). V lost 0 bases to trimming and J lost 4 bases, with 7 bases between them. The CDR3 consists of 13 residues. CDR1 is SGHNT and CDR2 is YYREEE in the germline V gene (reference sequence). CDR3 DNA sequence: TGTGCCAGCAGCTTGGAGCAGGGCTATGGCTACACCTTC. It yields the protein CASSLEQGYGYTF.

Within the sample, this clone is large. The chain has TRBV24-1 and TRBJ2-3; D is unresolved. Trimming left V 1 base short and J 0 bases short, with 7 bases between. The germline V gene encodes CDR1 KGHDR and CDR2 SFDVKD. CDR3 length equals 15 residues. The CDR3 region is CATSDFHGSTDTQYF. The DNA of the CDR3 is TGTGCCACCAGTGATTTCCACGGTAGCACAGATACGCAGTATTTT.

The chain has TRBV6-2 or TRBV6-3 and TRBJ1-5; D is undetermined. Germline assignment: CDR1 MNHEY and CDR2 SVGEGT. This CDR3 comprises 13 residues. V shed 2 bases and J shed 4 bases, with 6 bases lying between them. Written as DNA, the CDR3 is TGTGCCAGCAGTTACGGAGAGAATCAGCCCCAGCATTTT. Translated, it gives CASSYGENQPQHF.

The genes are TRBV19 and TRBJ2-7, with D possibly TRBD2 on 5 matching bases. The CDR3 extends over 14 amino acids. Trimming took 0 bases from V and 3 from J, leaving 9 bases between them. Germline CDR1 LNHDA, CDR2 SQIVND (reference sequence). As DNA, the CDR3 is TGTGCCAGTAGTATAGAGACTCGGGGCTACGAGCAGTACTTC. It codes for CASSIETRGYEQYF.

The rearrangement uses TRBV10-2 and TRBJ2-5; tentatively, D is TRBD2 (6 bases). Germline loops: CDR1 WSHSY, CDR2 SAAADI. The CDR3 loop spans 14 amino acids. Trimming stripped 0 bases from V and 4 bases from J, with 9 bases between. The CDR3, as DNA: TGCGCCAGCAGTGAGTCGATGGGGGGAGAGACCCAGTACTTC. Translating it yields CASSESMGGETQYF.

This chain connects TRBV29-1 to TRBJ1-2; TRBD1 might be the D (6 bases). Germline CDR1 is SQVTM and CDR2 is ANQGSEA. CDR3 length equals 10 residues. V was shortened by 5 bases and J by 8 bases, with 9 bases between the two germline ends. DNA for the CDR3: TGCAGCGTTCATCAGGGGGGCTACACCTTC. Translated, it gives CSVHQGGYTF.

The V and J genes are TRBV18 and TRBJ1-5; no firm D call. V lost 3 bases and J 4 bases, leaving 13 bases between the germline ends. This CDR3 is 15 amino acids long. Germline CDR1 reads KGHSH; CDR2 reads LQKENI. The CDR3 nucleotides are TGTGCCAGCTCACCGTTCCCGCCTAATAATCAGCCCCAGCATTTT. Translating gives CASSPFPPNNQPQHF.

The CDR3 sequence is CASSVGWGGNQPQHF. The DNA of the CDR3 is TGTGCCAGCAGCGTAGGCTGGGGGGGCAATCAGCCCCAGCATTTT. The chain has TRBV9 and TRBJ1-5; tentatively, D is TRBD1 (5 bases). Per germline, CDR1 SGDLS and CDR2 YYNGEE. The V and J ends lost 0 bases and 2 bases respectively, with 9 bases between them. The CDR3 length is 15 residues.

The chain uses TRBV7-2 and TRBJ1-2; D might be TRBD1 (5 bases). The germline V gene encodes CDR1 SGHTA and CDR2 FQGNSA. The CDR3 extends over 13 amino acids. V was trimmed by 0 bases and J by 3 bases, leaving 5 bases between them. The CDR3 DNA sequence: TGTGCCAGCAGCTTAGCCAGGGACTATGGCTACACCTTC. Its translation: CASSLARDYGYTF.

This chain connects TRBV21-1 to TRBJ2-1; the table gives TRBD2 as D, unverified against the DNA. TRBV21-1 is shown as a pseudogene. CDR3 length: 19 amino acids. CDR3 DNA: TGTGCCAGCAGCAAATGGTTTGAGGAGCGGGAGGGTGGTTGCAATGAGCAGTTCTTC. Protein sequence: CASSKWFEEREGGCNEQFF.

This chain uses TRBV15 with TRBJ2-1; 7 bases are shared with TRBD2. The CDR3 length is 14 residues. Germline loops: CDR1 LNHNV, CDR2 YYDKDF (reference sequence). The V segment lost 11 bases and the J segment 5 bases; nucleotides outside the gene matches: 12. The DNA of the CDR3 is TGTGCCTGCGAAGAGTCTAGCGGAGACAATGAGCAGTTCTTC. Its translation: CACEESSGDNEQFF.

The rearrangement uses TRBV7-2 and TRBJ1-3; D is possibly TRBD1 (6 bases). The CDR3 runs 14 residues. Trimming removed 5 bases at V and 1 base at J, with 9 bases between. The germline gives CDR1 SGHTA, CDR2 FQGNSA. This CDR3 reads CASSPGVSGNTIYF. CDR3 nucleotides: TGTGCCAGCAGCCCAGGGGTATCTGGAAACACCATATATTTT. Full variable domain (rest looked up from reference TRBV7-2 and TRBJ1-3): GAGVSQSPSNKVTEKGKDVELRCDPISGHTALYWYRQSLGQGLEFLIYFQGNSAPDKSGLPSDRFSAERTGGSVSTLTIQRTQQEDSAVYLCASSPGVSGNTIYFGEGSWLTVV.

The genes are TRBV6-2 or TRBV6-3 and TRBJ2-3; the match to TRBD2 covers 10 bases. The CDR3 loop spans 15 amino acids. Germline-derived CDR1 and CDR2 are MNHEY and SVGEGT. Trimming removed 0 bases from V and 4 bases from J; junction bases left unmatched: 1. The CDR3 spells CASSYSTSGPDTQYF. The CDR3 bases are TGTGCCAGCAGTTACTCGACTAGCGGGCCAGATACGCAGTATTTT.

This clone appeared a few times. The rearrangement links TRBV6-5 to TRBJ2-7, with 9 bases matching TRBD1. The CDR3 is made up of 16 amino acids. V gave up 0 bases and J gave up 6 bases; unmatched junction bases: 9. The germline V gene encodes CDR1 MNHEY and CDR2 SVGAGI. The CDR3 DNA reads TGTGCCAGCAGTTACTCCCCCCCGGACAGGGGAGGCGAGCAGTACTTC. This encodes CASSYSPPDRGGEQYF.

This chain connects TRBV6-2 or TRBV6-3 to TRBJ2-3; D not resolved. V gave up 4 bases and J gave up 0 bases, with 11 bases separating them. CDR3 length equals 15 residues. In germline, CDR1 is MNHEY, CDR2 SVGEGT. CDR3 sequence reads: CASSFTPTSTDTQYF. The CDR3 nucleotides read TGTGCCAGCAGTTTCACCCCGACTAGCACAGATACGCAGTATTTT.

J is TRBJ1-1 and V is TRBV27; 9 bases line up with TRBD1. Trimming took 1 base from V and 4 from J; bases not matched to a gene: 4. Germline CDR1 and CDR2: MNHEY and SMNVEV (reference sequence). The CDR3 runs 15 residues. The CDR3 region is CASSLFPQGATEAFF. In DNA, the CDR3 is TGTGCCAGCAGTTTATTTCCACAGGGGGCCACTGAAGCTTTCTTT.

The chain couples TRBV27 to TRBJ1-1; 7 positions agree with TRBD1. V lost 5 bases and J lost 5; bases outside the gene matches: 11. Germline V gene lookup returns CDR1 MNHEY and CDR2 SMNVEV (reference sequence). The CDR3 extends over 15 amino acids. The CDR3 coding sequence is TGTGCCAGCAGTCCGTCGACAGGGAGGACGACTGAAGCTTTCTTT. Translation: CASSPSTGRTTEAFF.

Here the CDR3 DNA reads TGTGCCAGAAGGAAGGACAGGGGGCCGAGCTATGGCTACACCTTC. This sequence encodes CARRKDRGPSYGYTF. This chain connects TRBV5-3 to TRBJ1-2, with 11 positions matching TRBD1. TRBV5-3 counts as an open reading frame of uncertain function. Trimming cost V 5 bases and J 4 bases; bases outside gene matches: 7. There are 15 residues in the CDR3.